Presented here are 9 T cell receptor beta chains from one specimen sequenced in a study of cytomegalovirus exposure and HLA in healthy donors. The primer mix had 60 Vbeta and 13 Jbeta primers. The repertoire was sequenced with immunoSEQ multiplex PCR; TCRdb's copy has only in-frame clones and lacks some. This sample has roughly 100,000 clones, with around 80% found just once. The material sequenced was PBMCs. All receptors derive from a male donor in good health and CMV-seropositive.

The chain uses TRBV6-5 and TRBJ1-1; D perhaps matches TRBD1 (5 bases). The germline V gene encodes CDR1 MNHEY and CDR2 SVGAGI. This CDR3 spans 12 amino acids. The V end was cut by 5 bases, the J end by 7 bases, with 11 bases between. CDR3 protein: CASSTLDSEAFF. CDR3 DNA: TGTGCCAGCAGTACCCTCGACAGTGAAGCTTTCTTT.

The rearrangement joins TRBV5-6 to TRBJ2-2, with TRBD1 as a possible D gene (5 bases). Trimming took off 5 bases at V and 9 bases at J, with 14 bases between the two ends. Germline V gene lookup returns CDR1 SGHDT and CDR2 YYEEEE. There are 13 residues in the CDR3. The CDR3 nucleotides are TGTGCCAGCAGTTGGCAGGGTCGCCGGGAGCTGTTTTTT. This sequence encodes CASSWQGRRELFF.

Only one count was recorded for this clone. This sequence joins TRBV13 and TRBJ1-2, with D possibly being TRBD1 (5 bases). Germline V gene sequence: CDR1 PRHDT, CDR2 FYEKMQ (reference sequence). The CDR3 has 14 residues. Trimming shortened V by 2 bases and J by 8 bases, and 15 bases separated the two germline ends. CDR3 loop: CASSLPSRVVGYTF. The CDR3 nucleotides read TGTGCCAGCAGCTTACCGTCCAGGGTGGTAGGCTACACCTTC.

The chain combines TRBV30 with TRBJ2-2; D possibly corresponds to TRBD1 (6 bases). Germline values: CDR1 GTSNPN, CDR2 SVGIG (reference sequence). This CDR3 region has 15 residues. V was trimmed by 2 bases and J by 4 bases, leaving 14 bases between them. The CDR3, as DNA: TGTGCCTGGAGTTTTACAGGGATTCGCACCGGGGAGCTGTTTTTT. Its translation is CAWSFTGIRTGELFF.

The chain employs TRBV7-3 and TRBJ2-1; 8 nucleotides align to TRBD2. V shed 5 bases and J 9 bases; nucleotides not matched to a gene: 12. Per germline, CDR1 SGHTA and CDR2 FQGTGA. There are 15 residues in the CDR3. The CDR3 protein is CASSENPGGAVEQFF. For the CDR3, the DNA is TGTGCCAGCAGCGAAAACCCCGGGGGGGCGGTTGAGCAGTTCTTC.

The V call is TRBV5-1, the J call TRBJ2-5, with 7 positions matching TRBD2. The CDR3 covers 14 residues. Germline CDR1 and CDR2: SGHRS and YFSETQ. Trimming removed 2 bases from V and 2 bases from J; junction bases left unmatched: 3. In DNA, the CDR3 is TGCGCCAGCAGCTTTCTAGCGGAACAAGAGACCCAGTACTTC. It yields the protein CASSFLAEQETQYF.

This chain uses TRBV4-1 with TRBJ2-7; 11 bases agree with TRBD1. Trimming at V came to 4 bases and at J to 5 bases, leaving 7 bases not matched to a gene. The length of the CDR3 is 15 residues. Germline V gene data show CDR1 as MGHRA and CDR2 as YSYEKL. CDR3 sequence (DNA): TGCGCCAGCAGCCGAAGGACAGGGGGCTTCGACGAGCAGTACTTC. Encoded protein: CASSRRTGGFDEQYF.

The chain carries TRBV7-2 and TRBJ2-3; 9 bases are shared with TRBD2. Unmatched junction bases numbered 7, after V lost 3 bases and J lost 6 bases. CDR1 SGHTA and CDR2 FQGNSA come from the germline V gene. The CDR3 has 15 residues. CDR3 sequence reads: CASSFFSGGRDTQYF. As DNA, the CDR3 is TGTGCCAGCAGCTTTTTTAGCGGGGGTAGGGATACGCAGTATTTT.

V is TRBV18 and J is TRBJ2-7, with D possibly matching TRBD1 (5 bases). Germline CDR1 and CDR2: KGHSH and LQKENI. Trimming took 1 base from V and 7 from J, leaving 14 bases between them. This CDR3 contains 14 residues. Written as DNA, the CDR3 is TGTGCCAGCTCACCACAATCCCAGCAGGGTGAGCAGTACTTC. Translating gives CASSPQSQQGEQYF.